What follows are 23 T cell receptor beta chains derived from one specimen sequenced in a study of graft-versus-host responses after intestinal transplantation. The assay was immunoSEQ multiplex PCR, and TCRdb's table has in-frame clones only and misses some. In the table there are approximately 12,000 clones, 70% to 85% of which are singletons. The sequences come from PBMCs, collected around 320 days after intestinal transplant. Source of these receptors: a human patient who received an intestinal transplant, so some T cells may come from the graft donor.

In this sample, this clone turned up once. This chain uses TRBV19 with TRBJ2-3; D call uncertain. V lost 0 bases and J 6 bases, leaving 7 bases between the germline ends. Germline CDR1 LNHDA, CDR2 SQIVND (reference sequence). The CDR3 covers 13 residues. Here the CDR3 reads CASSIDRPDTQYF. The CDR3 DNA follows: TGTGCCAGTAGTATAGATCGGCCCGATACGCAGTATTTT.

The chain couples TRBV5-1 to TRBJ2-6; D might be TRBD1 (5 bases). CDR1 is SGHRS, CDR2 YFSETQ, per germline. The CDR3 length is 18 residues. Trimming took 0 bases from V and 0 from J, leaving 13 bases between them. The DNA for the CDR3 is TGCGCCAGCAGCTTGGAGGGGTTCCGAATCTCTGGGGCCAACGTCCTGACTTTC. Translated, it gives CASSLEGFRISGANVLTF.

As for this clone: The same CDR3 arises from other DNA sequences in this sample as well. J is TRBJ1-4 and V is TRBV5-1, with D tentatively TRBD1 (5 bases). The CDR3 sequence is 13 residues long. Trimming removed 3 bases at V and 5 bases at J, with 8 bases between. Germline V gene lookup returns CDR1 SGHRS and CDR2 YFSETQ. CDR3 protein: CASSSGPNEKLFF. The CDR3 DNA follows: TGCGCCAGCAGCTCGGGACCCAATGAAAAACTGTTTTTT.

The chain employs TRBV7-8 and TRBJ2-3; 11 nucleotides match TRBD2. Losses at the gene ends were 5 bases for V and 4 bases for J; bases not matched to a gene: 5. The germline V gene encodes CDR1 SGHVS and CDR2 FQNEAQ. This CDR3 spans 15 amino acids. The CDR3 bases are TGTGCCAGCAGCCCTGGGACTAGCGGTGCAGATACGCAGTATTTT. The encoded protein is CASSPGTSGADTQYF.

The V gene is TRBV15, the J gene TRBJ2-3; D ambiguous. Germline CDR1 LNHNV, CDR2 YYDKDF (reference sequence). The CDR3 contains 17 residues. With 0 bases removed from V and 1 base from J, the gap between germline ends came to 14 bases. CDR3 DNA sequence: TGTGCCACCAGCAGAGAGGCCCCTCCACCTCGCACAGATACGCAGTATTTT. This sequence encodes CATSREAPPPRTDTQYF.

In its sample, this clone was seen once. The gene calls are TRBV5-1 and TRBJ2-7; unclear D gene. The CDR3 has 15 amino acids. Germline values: CDR1 SGHRS, CDR2 YFSETQ. With 5 bases removed from V and 3 bases from J, the gap between germline ends came to 18 bases. The CDR3 DNA sequence: TGCGCCAGCAGTCCGATCCCGACTGAAGGCTACGAGCAGTACTTC. Protein: CASSPIPTEGYEQYF.

The chain combines TRBV29-1 with TRBJ1-2; D gene unclear. V lost 4 bases, J lost 4 bases, and 10 bases lay in between. Germline V lookup: CDR1 SQVTM, CDR2 ANQGSEA. The CDR3 is made up of 12 amino acids. CDR3 residues: CSVGNWGYGYTF. The CDR3 DNA is TGCAGCGTTGGGAACTGGGGCTATGGCTACACCTTC. The full variable domain, rest sourced from reference TRBV29-1 and TRBJ1-2, is SAVISQKPSRDICQRGTSLTIQCQVDSQVTMMFWYRQQPGQSLTLIATANQGSEATYESGFVIDKFPISRPNLTFSTLTVSNMSPEDSSIYLCSVGNWGYGYTFGSGTRLTVV.

The chain combines TRBV27 with TRBJ2-3; 7 bases are a match to TRBD1. J was trimmed by 4 bases and V by 6 bases; bases with no gene match: 10. CDR1 and CDR2 (germline): MNHEY, SMNVEV (reference sequence). There are 15 residues in the CDR3. This chain's CDR3 is CASRSTKGAADTQYF. As DNA, the CDR3 is TGTGCCAGCAGATCGACGAAGGGGGCCGCAGATACGCAGTATTTT.

The rearrangement joins TRBV5-6 to TRBJ2-3; no definite D call. This CDR3 spans 11 amino acids. Trimming removed 0 bases at V and 6 bases at J, with 2 bases between. The germline V gene has CDR1 SGHDT and CDR2 YYEEEE. The CDR3 is CASSLADTQYF. DNA of the CDR3: TGTGCCAGCAGCTTGGCCGATACGCAGTATTTT.

The rearrangement uses TRBV7-2 and TRBJ2-7, with D possibly TRBD2 on 5 matching bases. Germline V gene sequence: CDR1 SGHTA, CDR2 FQGNSA. The CDR3 runs to 14 residues. Between the trimmed V and J ends, which lost 1 base and 4 bases, there was a span of 11 bases. CDR3 sequence: CASSLGGEGYEQYF. CDR3 coding DNA: TGTGCCAGCAGCTTAGGGGGAGAGGGTTACGAGCAGTACTTC. Based on the CDR3 plus reference TRBV7-2 and TRBJ2-7, the full variable domain is GAGVSQSPSNKVTEKGKDVELRCDPISGHTALYWYRQSLGQGLEFLIYFQGNSAPDKSGLPSDRFSAERTGGSVSTLTIQRTQQEDSAVYLCASSLGGEGYEQYFGPGTRLTVT.

The chain combines TRBV28 with TRBJ2-7, with D unresolved. CDR1 MDHEN and CDR2 SYDVKM come from the germline V gene. V lost 10 bases, J lost 2 bases, and 15 bases lay in between. The CDR3 is 13 residues long. The CDR3 here is CATLSAFPYEQYF. CDR3 DNA: TGTGCCACCCTTTCTGCTTTTCCCTACGAGCAGTACTTC.

This rearrangement joins TRBV5-6 to TRBJ2-1; 10 bases agree with TRBD2. Germline V gives CDR1 SGHDT, CDR2 YYEEEE. V was pared by 0 bases and J by 2 bases, with 2 bases of the junction left unmatched. The CDR3 totals 16 residues. The CDR3 coding sequence is TGTGCCAGCAGCTTGGCTAGCGGGAGTGCCTACAATGAGCAGTTCTTC. This translates into CASSLASGSAYNEQFF. The variable domain in full, with the rest retrieved from reference TRBV5-6 and TRBJ2-1, is DAGVTQSPTHLIKTRGQQVTLRCSPKSGHDTVSWYQQALGQGPQFIFQYYEEEERQRGNFPDRFSGHQFPNYSSELNVNALLLGDSALYLCASSLASGSAYNEQFFGPGTRLTVL.

CDR3 bases: TGTGCCAGCAGCTTGGCGGGGCTTTACTCCTACGAGCAGTACTTC. Amino acid sequence: CASSLAGLYSYEQYF. The chain links TRBV11-2 to TRBJ2-7; a weak D match, TRBD2 (6 bases). Germline loops: CDR1 SGHAT, CDR2 FQNNGV. V shed 3 bases and J shed 0 bases, with 12 bases lying between them. The CDR3 totals 15 residues.

The V gene is TRBV28, the J gene TRBJ2-7, with D perhaps matching TRBD2 (6 bases). The germline V and J ends were trimmed by 5 bases and 4 bases, with 12 bases remaining between them. Germline values: CDR1 MDHEN, CDR2 SYDVKM. This CDR3 spans 13 amino acids. The CDR3, as DNA: TGTGCCAGCAGTCCGTGGGACTCATACGAGCAGTACTTC. Translated: CASSPWDSYEQYF.

V is TRBV27 and J is TRBJ1-2; 8 nucleotides agree with TRBD1. Germline V gene data show CDR1 as MNHEY and CDR2 as SMNVEV (reference sequence). V lost 3 bases, J lost 7 bases, and 4 bases stayed unmatched. The length of the CDR3 is 13 residues. Here the CDR3 DNA reads TGTGCCAGCAGTTTCCGGGACAGGCGTGGCTACACCTTC. It specifies CASSFRDRRGYTF.

The chain uses TRBV9 and TRBJ2-7; 8 nucleotides agree with TRBD2. Trimming cost V 4 bases and J 2 bases; bases outside gene matches: 8. CDR3 size: 15 residues. Germline CDR1 reads SGDLS; CDR2 reads YYNGEE. As DNA, the CDR3 is TGTGCCAGCAGCCGAGGAGTAGCGGGAACCTACGAGCAGTACTTC. The encoded protein is CASSRGVAGTYEQYF.

The V gene is TRBV27, the J gene TRBJ2-6; 8 bases are a match to TRBD1. After removal of 5 bases from V and 4 bases from J, the junction contained 7 bases not matched to a gene. Germline assignment: CDR1 MNHEY and CDR2 SMNVEV (reference sequence). The CDR3 has 16 residues. The CDR3 loop reads CASSPVTGVGANVLTF. The CDR3 nucleotides read TGTGCCAGCAGTCCCGTGACAGGGGTCGGGGCCAACGTCCTGACTTTC.

This chain uses TRBV19 with TRBJ1-1; D not certain. The V gene's germline CDR1 is LNHDA and CDR2 SQIVND (reference sequence). V lost 3 bases, J lost 0 bases, and 11 bases lay in between. The CDR3 spans 15 residues. The DNA for the CDR3 is TGTGCCAGTAGTATCCTGGGGTTGGTGAACACTGAAGCTTTCTTT. Encoded protein: CASSILGLVNTEAFF. Variable domain in full (rest from reference TRBV19 and TRBJ1-1): DGGITQSPKYLFRKEGQNVTLSCEQNLNHDAMYWYRQDPGQGLRLIYYSQIVNDFQKGDIAEGYSVSREKKESFPLTVTSAQKNPTAFYLCASSILGLVNTEAFFGQGTRLTVV.

The chain has TRBV5-5 and TRBJ2-5, with 8 bases lining up with TRBD2. V trimming: 4 bases; J trimming: 0 bases; junction bases outside the gene matches: 8. Germline CDR1 reads SGHKS; CDR2 reads YYEKEE (reference sequence). The CDR3 is 16 amino acids. The CDR3 region is CASSLGVAGNQETQYF. CDR3 sequence (DNA): TGTGCCAGCAGCCTGGGCGTAGCGGGGAACCAAGAGACCCAGTACTTC.

The chain has TRBV15 and TRBJ1-4; TRBD1 might be the D (6 bases). Trimming stripped 5 bases from V and 2 bases from J, with 12 bases between. This CDR3 spans 15 amino acids. From germline, CDR1 is LNHNV and CDR2 YYDKDF (reference sequence). CDR3 DNA: TGTGCCACCAGCGCCGAGGGGGGGACTAATGAAAAACTGTTTTTT. It codes for CATSAEGGTNEKLFF.

The table lists this clone with a count of one. The chain is built from TRBV28 and TRBJ1-5; TRBD1 matches at 10 bases. Trimming at V came to 3 bases and at J to 5 bases, leaving 4 bases not matched to a gene. Per the germline V gene, CDR1 is MDHEN and CDR2 is SYDVKM. This CDR3 spans 15 amino acids. CDR3 coding DNA: TGTGCCAGCAGTTTGGCGGGACAGGGGTATCAGCCCCAGCATTTT. Its protein product is CASSLAGQGYQPQHF.

The chain carries TRBV7-9 and TRBJ2-4; 12 nucleotides line up with TRBD2. The V gene's germline CDR1 is SEHNR and CDR2 FQNEAQ (reference sequence). J lost 7 bases, V lost 1 base, and 2 bases had no gene match. This CDR3 region has 15 residues. The DNA of the CDR3 is TGTGCCAGCAGCTTAGGACTAGCGGGAGTGAACATTCAGTACTTC. Translated: CASSLGLAGVNIQYF.

The rearrangement joins TRBV4-1 to TRBJ1-3; D is unclear. Trimming stripped 4 bases from V and 3 bases from J, with 7 bases between. Germline assignment: CDR1 MGHRA and CDR2 YSYEKL. The CDR3 extends over 13 amino acids. CDR3 amino acids: CASSLHFGNTIYF. The CDR3 DNA reads TGCGCCAGCAGCCTCCATTTTGGAAACACCATATATTTT.